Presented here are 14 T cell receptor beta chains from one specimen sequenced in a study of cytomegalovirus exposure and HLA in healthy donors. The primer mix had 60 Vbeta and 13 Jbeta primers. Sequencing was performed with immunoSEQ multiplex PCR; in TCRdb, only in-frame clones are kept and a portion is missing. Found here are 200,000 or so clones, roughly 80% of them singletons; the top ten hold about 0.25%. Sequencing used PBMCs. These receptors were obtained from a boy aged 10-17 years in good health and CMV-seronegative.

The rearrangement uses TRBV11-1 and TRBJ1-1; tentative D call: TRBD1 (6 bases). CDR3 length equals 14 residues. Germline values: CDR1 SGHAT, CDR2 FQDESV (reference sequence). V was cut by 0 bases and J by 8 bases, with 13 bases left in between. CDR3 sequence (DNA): TGTGCCAGCAGCTTAGCGGGGGCTGAAACCGAAGCTTTCTTT. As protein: CASSLAGAETEAFF.

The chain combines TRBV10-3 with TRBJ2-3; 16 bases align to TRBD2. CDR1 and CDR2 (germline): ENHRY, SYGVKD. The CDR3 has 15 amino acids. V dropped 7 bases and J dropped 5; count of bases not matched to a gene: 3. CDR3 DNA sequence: TGTGCCATCAAAGGGACTAGCGGGAGGGGAGATACGCAGTATTTT. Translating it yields CAIKGTSGRGDTQYF.

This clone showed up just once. The CDR3 DNA sequence: TGTGCCAGCAGTGGGGGACTAGCGGGAGCTGGGGCCAACGTCCTGACTTTC. Its protein is CASSGGLAGAGANVLTF. This chain joins TRBV6-1 and TRBJ2-6; 14 bases are a match to TRBD2. The CDR3 totals 17 residues. V was pared by 4 bases and J by 2 bases, with 1 base of the junction left unmatched. The germline V gene has CDR1 MNHNS and CDR2 SASEGT.

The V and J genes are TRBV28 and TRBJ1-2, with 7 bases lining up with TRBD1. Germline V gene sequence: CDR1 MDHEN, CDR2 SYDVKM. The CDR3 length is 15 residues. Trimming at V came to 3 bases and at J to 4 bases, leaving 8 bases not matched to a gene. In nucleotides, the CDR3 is TGTGCCAGCAGTTTTCCGAGGGGGCTCTTCTATGGCTACACCTTC. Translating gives CASSFPRGLFYGYTF.

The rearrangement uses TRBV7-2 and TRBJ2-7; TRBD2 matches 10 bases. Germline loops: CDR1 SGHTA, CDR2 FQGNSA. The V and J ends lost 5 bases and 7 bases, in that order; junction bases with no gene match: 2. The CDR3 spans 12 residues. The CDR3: CASSRLAGEQYF. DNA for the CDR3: TGTGCCAGCAGCAGACTAGCGGGTGAGCAGTACTTC.

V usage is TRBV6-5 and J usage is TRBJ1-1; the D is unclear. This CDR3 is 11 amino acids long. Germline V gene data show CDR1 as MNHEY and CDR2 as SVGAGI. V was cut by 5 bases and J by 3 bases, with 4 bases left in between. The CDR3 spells CASSRDTEAFF. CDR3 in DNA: TGTGCCAGCAGTCGTGACACTGAAGCTTTCTTT.

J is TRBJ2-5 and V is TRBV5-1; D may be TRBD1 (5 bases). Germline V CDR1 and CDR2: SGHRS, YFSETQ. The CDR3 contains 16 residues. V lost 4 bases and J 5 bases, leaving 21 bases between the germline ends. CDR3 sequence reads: CASSPYQDGPGETQYF. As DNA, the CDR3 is TGCGCCAGCAGCCCCTACCAGGACGGTCCAGGGGAGACCCAGTACTTC.

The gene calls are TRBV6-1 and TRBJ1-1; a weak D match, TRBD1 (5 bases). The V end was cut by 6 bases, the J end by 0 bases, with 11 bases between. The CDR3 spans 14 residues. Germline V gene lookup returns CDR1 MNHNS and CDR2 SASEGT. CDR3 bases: TGTGCCAGCAGAGCCGACAGACTGAACACTGAAGCTTTCTTT. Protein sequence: CASRADRLNTEAFF.

The DNA for the CDR3 is TGTGCTAGTGCCCACGGTCAGCCCCAGCATTTT. Its translation is CASAHGQPQHF. The chain employs TRBV12-5 and TRBJ1-5; no reliable D call. The CDR3 has 11 amino acids. Trimming pared 7 bases from V and 6 bases from J, leaving 7 bases between. CDR1 and CDR2 from the germline V gene are LGHNT and FRNRAP.

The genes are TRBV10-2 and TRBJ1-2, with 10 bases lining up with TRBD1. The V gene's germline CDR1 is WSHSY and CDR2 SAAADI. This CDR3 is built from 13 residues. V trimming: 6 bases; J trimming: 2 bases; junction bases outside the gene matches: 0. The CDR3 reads CASRDRGNYGYTF. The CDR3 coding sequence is TGCGCCAGCAGGGACAGGGGGAACTATGGCTACACCTTC.

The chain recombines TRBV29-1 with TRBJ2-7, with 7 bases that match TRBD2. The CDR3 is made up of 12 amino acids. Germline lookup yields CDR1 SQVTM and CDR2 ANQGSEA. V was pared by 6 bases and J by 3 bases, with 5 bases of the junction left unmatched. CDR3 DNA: TGCAGCGTAGGGAGGGAATACTACGAGCAGTACTTC. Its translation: CSVGREYYEQYF.

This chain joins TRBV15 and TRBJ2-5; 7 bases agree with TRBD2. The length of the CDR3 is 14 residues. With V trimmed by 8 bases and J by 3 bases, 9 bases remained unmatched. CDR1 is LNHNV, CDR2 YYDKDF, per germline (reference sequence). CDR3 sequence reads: CATGVRGDEETQYF. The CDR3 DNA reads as TGTGCCACCGGAGTCCGGGGGGACGAAGAGACCCAGTACTTC.

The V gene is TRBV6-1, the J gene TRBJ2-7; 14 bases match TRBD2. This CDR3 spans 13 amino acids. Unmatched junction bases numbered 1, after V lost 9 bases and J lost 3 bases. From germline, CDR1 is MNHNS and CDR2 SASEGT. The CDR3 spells CASGTSGGYEQYF. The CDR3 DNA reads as TGTGCCAGTGGGACTAGCGGGGGCTACGAGCAGTACTTC.

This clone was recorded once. The CDR3 DNA reads TGTGCCAGCAGCCAAGAACCAAGGACAGGGGGAAACATTCAGTACTTC. The encoded protein is CASSQEPRTGGNIQYF. This rearrangement joins TRBV4-2 to TRBJ2-4, with 10 nucleotides matching TRBD1. CDR1 and CDR2 from the germline V gene are LGHNA and YNFKEQ. V dropped 0 bases and J dropped 6; count of bases not matched to a gene: 5. The CDR3 spans 16 residues.